Detailed here is one TCR beta chain. These data are taken from a study of CDR3 diversity in severe acne. TCRdb reprocessed the PCR reads with MiXCR, giving one entry per CDR3 protein. The table lists approximately 90,000 distinct CDR3 sequences, approximately 52% of them singletons, with roughly 9.1% in the top ten. The sequence came from a male donor in good health, serving as a control. The sequenced sample was blood.

The CDR3 coding sequence is TGTGCCATCAGTGTGGACAGCTACAATGAGCAGTTCTTC. Translating gives CAISVDSYNEQFF. This chain connects TRBV10-3 to TRBJ2-5, with D possibly TRBD1 on 6 matching bases. The last part of the DNA fits TRBJ2-1 better; the J call may be wrong. Germline V gene sequence: CDR1 ENHRY, CDR2 SYGVKD. CDR3 size: 13 residues.